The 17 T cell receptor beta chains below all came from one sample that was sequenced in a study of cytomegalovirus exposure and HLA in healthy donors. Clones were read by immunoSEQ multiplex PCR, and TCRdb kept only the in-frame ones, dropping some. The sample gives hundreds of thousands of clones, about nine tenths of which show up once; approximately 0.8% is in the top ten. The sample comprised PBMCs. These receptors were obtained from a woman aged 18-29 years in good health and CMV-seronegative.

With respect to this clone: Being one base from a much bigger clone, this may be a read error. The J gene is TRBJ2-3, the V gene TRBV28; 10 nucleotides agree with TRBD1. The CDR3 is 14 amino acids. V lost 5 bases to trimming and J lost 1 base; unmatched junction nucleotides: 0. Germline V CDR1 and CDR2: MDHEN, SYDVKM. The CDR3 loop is CASSGTGGTDTQYF. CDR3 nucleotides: TGTGCCAGCAGTGGGACAGGGGGCACAGATACGCAGTATTTT.

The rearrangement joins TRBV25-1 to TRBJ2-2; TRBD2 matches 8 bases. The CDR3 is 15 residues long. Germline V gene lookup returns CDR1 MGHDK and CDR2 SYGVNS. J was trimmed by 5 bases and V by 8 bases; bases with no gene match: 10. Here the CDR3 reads CASGRFGRGTGELFF. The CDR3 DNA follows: TGTGCCAGCGGACGATTCGGGAGGGGGACCGGGGAGCTGTTTTTT.

This chain's CDR3 is CASSLAGARQPQHF. The CDR3 nucleotides are TGTGCCAGCAGCTTGGCAGGGGCGAGGCAGCCCCAGCATTTT. The rearrangement joins TRBV5-4 to TRBJ1-5, with TRBD1 as a possible D gene (6 bases). In germline, CDR1 is SGHNT, CDR2 YYREEE (reference sequence). This CDR3 has 14 residues. Trimming cost V 0 bases and J 7 bases, with 11 bases left between them.

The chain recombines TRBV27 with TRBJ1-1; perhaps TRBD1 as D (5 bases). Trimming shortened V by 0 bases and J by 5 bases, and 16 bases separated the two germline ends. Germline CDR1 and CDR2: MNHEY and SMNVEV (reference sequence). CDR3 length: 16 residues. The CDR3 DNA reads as TGTGCCAGCAGTTTATCATCAGGGCTGAGTGGGACTGAAGCTTTCTTT. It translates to CASSLSSGLSGTEAFF.

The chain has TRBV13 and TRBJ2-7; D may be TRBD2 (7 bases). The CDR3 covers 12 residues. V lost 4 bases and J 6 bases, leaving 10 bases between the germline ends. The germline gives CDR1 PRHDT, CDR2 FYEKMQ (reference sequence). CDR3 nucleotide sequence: TGTGCCAGCAGCTGGGGGGGCGCCGAGCAGTACTTC. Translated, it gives CASSWGGAEQYF. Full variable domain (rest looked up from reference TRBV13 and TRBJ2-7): AAGVIQSPRHLIKEKRETATLKCYPIPRHDTVYWYQQGPGQDPQFLISFYEKMQSDKGSIPDRFSAQQFSDYHSELNMSSLELGDSALYFCASSWGGAEQYFGPGTRLTVT.

The CDR3 nucleotides are TGTGCCAGCAGTGTGGAGGGAACAGGGGGCACTGAAGCTTTCTTT. It codes for CASSVEGTGGTEAFF. The rearrangement uses TRBV6-5 and TRBJ1-1, with TRBD1 identical over 8 bases. J was trimmed by 4 bases and V by 5 bases; bases with no gene match: 9. The CDR3 contains 15 residues. CDR1 and CDR2 (germline): MNHEY, SVGAGI.

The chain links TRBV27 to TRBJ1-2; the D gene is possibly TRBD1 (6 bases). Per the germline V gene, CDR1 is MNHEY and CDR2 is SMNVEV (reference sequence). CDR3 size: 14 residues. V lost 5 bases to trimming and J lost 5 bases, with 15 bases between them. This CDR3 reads CASSPLGGGYGYTF. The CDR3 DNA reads TGTGCCAGCAGTCCCCTAGGGGGGGGGTATGGCTACACCTTC.

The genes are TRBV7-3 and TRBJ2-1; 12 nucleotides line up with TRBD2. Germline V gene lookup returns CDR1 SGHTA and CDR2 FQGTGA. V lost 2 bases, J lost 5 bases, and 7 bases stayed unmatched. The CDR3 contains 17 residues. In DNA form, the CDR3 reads TGTGCCAGCAGCTTAGCTTCTAGCGGGAGGGCGAACAATGAGCAGTTCTTC. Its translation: CASSLASSGRANNEQFF.

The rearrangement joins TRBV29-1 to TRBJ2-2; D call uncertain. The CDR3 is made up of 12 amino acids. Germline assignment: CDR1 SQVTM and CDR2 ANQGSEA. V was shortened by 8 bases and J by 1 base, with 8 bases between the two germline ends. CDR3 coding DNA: TGCAGCACCTCGGGGAACACCGGGGAGCTGTTTTTT. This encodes CSTSGNTGELFF.

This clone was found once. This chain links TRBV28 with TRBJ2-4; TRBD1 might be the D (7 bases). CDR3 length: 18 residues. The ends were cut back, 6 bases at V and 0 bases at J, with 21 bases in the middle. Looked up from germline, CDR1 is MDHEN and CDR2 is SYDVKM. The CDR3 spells CASRVTGVEGLAKNIQYF. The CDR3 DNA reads TGTGCCAGCAGGGTCACAGGGGTCGAGGGACTAGCCAAAAACATTCAGTACTTC.

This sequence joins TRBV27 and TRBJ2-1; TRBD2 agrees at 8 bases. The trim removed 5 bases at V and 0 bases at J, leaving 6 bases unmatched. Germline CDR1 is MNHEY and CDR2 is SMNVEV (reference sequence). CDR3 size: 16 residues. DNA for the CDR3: TGTGCCAGCAGTGCCGGGGGGGGGCGCTCCTACAATGAGCAGTTCTTC. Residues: CASSAGGGRSYNEQFF.

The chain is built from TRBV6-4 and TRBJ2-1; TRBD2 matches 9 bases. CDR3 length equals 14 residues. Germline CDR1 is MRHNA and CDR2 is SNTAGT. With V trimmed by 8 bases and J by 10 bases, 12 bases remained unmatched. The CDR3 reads CASGLAGDSGEQFF. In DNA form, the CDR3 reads TGTGCCAGCGGCTTAGCGGGGGACTCGGGGGAGCAGTTCTTC.

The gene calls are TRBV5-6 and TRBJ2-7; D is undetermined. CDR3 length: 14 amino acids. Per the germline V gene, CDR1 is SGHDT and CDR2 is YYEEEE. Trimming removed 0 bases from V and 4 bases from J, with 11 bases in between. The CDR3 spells CASSLDGVGYEQYF. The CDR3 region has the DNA TGTGCCAGCAGCTTGGACGGAGTAGGATACGAGCAGTACTTC.

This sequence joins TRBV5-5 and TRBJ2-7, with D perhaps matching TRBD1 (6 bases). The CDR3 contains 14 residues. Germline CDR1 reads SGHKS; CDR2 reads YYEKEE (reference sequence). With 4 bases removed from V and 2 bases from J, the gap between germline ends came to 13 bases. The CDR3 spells CASSPGRGAYEQYF. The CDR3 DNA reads TGTGCCAGCAGCCCGGGCAGGGGCGCCTACGAGCAGTACTTC.

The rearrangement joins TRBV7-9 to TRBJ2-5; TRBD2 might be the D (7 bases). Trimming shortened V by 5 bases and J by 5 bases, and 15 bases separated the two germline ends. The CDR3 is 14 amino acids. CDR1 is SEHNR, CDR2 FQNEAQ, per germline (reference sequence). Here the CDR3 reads CASSHVGGQETQYF. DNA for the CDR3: TGTGCCAGCAGCCATGTGGGGGGGCAGGAGACCCAGTACTTC.

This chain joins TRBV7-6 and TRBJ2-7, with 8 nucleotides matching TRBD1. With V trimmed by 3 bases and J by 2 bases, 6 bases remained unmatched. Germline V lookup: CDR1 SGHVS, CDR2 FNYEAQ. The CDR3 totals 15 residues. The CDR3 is CASSFGQGFTYEQYF. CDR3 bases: TGTGCCAGCAGCTTCGGACAGGGCTTCACCTACGAGCAGTACTTC.

The DNA of the CDR3 is TGTGCCAGCAGCTTGGATCCGGGCTATGGCTACACCTTC. Residues: CASSLDPGYGYTF. The chain uses TRBV5-6 and TRBJ1-2, with D unresolved. The CDR3 length is 13 residues. Trimming left V 0 bases short and J 4 bases short, with 7 bases between. Germline CDR1 SGHDT, CDR2 YYEEEE.